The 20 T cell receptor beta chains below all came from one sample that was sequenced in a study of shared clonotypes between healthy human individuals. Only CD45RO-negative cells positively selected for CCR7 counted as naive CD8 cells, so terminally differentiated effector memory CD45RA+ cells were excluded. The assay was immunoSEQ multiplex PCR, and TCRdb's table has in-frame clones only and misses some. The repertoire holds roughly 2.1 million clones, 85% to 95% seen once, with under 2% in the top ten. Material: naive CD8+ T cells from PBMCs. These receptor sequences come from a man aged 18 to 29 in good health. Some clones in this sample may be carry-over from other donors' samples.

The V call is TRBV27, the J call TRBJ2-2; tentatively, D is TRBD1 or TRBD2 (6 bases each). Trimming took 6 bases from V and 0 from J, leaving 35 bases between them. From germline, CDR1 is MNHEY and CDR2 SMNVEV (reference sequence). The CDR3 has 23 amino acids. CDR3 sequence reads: CASRPSSGAIIPTARANTGELFF. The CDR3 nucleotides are TGTGCCAGCAGGCCCTCCTCGGGGGCTATCATACCCACAGCAAGAGCGAACACCGGGGAGCTGTTTTTT.

CDR3 in DNA: TGTGCCAGCAGCGGCATGAGCGGGAGGAACCAAGAGACCCAGTACTTC. Protein product: CASSGMSGRNQETQYF. The V gene is TRBV7-2, the J gene TRBJ2-5, with 9 bases identical to TRBD2. CDR3 length: 16 amino acids. Germline V lookup: CDR1 SGHTA, CDR2 FQGNSA. The junction had 7 bases not matched to a gene; V was cut back by 5 bases and J by 0 bases.

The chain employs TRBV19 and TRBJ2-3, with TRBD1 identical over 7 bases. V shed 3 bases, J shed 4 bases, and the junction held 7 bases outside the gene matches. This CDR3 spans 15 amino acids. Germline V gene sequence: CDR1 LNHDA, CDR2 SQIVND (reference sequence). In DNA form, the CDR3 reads TGTGCCAGTAGTATTTATGACAGGGACGCAGATACGCAGTATTTT. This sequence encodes CASSIYDRDADTQYF.

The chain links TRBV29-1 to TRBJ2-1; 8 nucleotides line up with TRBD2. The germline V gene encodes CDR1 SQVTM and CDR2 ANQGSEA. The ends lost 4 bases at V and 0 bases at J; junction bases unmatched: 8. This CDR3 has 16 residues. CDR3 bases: TGCAGCGTTGGACCGGGAGGGGATTTCTCCTACAATGAGCAGTTCTTC. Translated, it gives CSVGPGGDFSYNEQFF.

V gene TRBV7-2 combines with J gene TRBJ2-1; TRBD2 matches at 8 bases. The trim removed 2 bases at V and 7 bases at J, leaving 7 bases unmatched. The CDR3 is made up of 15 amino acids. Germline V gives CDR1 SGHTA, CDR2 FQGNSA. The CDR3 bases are TGTGCCAGCAGCTTACTCGCGGGAGGCGGGAATGAGCAGTTCTTC. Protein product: CASSLLAGGGNEQFF.

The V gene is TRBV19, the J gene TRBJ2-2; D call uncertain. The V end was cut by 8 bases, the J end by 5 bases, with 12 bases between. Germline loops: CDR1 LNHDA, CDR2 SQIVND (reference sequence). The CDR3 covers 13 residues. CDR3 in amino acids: CASGLIGTGELFF. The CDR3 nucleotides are TGTGCCAGTGGGCTTATAGGGACCGGGGAGCTGTTTTTT.

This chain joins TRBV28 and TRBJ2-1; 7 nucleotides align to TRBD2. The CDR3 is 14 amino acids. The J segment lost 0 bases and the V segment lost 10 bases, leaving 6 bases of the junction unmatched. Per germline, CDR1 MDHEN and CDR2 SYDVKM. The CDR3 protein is CAISGGGSYNEQFF. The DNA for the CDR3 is TGTGCCATTTCGGGAGGTGGCTCCTACAATGAGCAGTTCTTC.

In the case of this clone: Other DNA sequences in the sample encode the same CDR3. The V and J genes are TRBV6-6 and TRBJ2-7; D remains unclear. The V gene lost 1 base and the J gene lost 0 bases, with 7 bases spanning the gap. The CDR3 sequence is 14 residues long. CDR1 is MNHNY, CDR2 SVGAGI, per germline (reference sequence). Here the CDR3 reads CASSYLGGSYEQYF. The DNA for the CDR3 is TGTGCCAGCAGTTACTTGGGCGGCTCCTACGAGCAGTACTTC.

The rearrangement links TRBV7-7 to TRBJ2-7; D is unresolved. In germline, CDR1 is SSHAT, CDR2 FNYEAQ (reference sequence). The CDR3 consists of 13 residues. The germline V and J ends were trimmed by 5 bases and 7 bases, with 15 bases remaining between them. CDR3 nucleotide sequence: TGTGCCAGCAGCCCCGTTTTGCAAGGGGAGCAGTACTTC. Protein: CASSPVLQGEQYF.

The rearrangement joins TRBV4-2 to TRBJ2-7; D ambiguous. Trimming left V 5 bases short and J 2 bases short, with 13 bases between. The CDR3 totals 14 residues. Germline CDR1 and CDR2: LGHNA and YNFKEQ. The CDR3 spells CASSWTRRAYEQYF. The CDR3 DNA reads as TGTGCCAGCAGCTGGACCCGCCGCGCCTACGAGCAGTACTTC.

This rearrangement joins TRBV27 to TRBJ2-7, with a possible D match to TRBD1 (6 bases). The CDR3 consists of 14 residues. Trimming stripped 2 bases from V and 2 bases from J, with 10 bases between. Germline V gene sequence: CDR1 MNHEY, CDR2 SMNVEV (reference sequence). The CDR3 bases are TGTGCCAGCAGTTTACAGGGGATTGCCTACGAGCAGTACTTC. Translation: CASSLQGIAYEQYF.

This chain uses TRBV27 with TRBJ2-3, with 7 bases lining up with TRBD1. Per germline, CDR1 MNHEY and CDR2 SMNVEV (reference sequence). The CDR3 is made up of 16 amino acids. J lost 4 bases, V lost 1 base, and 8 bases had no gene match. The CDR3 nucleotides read TGTGCCAGCAGTTTATTAGGGTACAGGGGCCCAGATACGCAGTATTTT. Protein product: CASSLLGYRGPDTQYF.

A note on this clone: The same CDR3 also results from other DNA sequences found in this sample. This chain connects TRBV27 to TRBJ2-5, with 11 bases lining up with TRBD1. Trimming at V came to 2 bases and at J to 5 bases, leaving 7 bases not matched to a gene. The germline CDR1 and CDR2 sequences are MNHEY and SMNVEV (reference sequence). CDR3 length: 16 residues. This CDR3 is CASSLLGTGGGETQYF. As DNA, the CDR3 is TGTGCCAGCAGTTTACTCGGGACAGGGGGTGGTGAGACCCAGTACTTC.

DNA for the CDR3: TGCGCCAGCAGTGTACAGGGGGGGGATGAAAAACTGTTTTTT. Amino acids: CASSVQGGDEKLFF. This rearrangement joins TRBV4-1 to TRBJ1-4; 8 bases map to TRBD1. Germline V gene lookup returns CDR1 MGHRA and CDR2 YSYEKL. The CDR3 extends over 14 amino acids. V lost 6 bases, J lost 6 bases, and 6 bases stayed unmatched.

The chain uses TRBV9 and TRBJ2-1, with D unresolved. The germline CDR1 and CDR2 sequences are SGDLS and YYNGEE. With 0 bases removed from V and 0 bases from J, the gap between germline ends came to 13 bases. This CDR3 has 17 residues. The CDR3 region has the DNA TGTGCCAGCAGCGTAGGTGGTGGCCAGAGCTCCTACAATGAGCAGTTCTTC. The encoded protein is CASSVGGGQSSYNEQFF.

The CDR3 nucleotides are TGTGCCTGGAGGGGGACTAGCCTCCACGAGCAGTACTTC. This codes for CAWRGTSLHEQYF. The gene calls are TRBV30 and TRBJ2-7; 9 nucleotides align to TRBD2. Looked up from germline, CDR1 is GTSNPN and CDR2 is SVGIG (reference sequence). The CDR3 runs to 13 residues. Trimming removed 3 bases from V and 5 bases from J; junction bases left unmatched: 5.

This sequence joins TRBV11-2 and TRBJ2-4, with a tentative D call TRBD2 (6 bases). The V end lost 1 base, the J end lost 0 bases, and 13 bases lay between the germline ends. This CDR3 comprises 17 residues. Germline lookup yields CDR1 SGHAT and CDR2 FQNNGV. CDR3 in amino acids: CASSLVRGNIAKNIQYF. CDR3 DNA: TGTGCCAGCAGCTTAGTCCGGGGGAATATAGCCAAAAACATTCAGTACTTC.

In DNA form, the CDR3 reads TGTGCCAGCAGCTGGGCGGCGGCTGAAGGCTACACCTTC. Its protein product is CASSWAAAEGYTF. The chain recombines TRBV13 with TRBJ1-2; D gene ambiguous. V lost 4 bases, J lost 8 bases, and 14 bases lay in between. The germline V gene encodes CDR1 PRHDT and CDR2 FYEKMQ (reference sequence). The length of the CDR3 is 13 residues.

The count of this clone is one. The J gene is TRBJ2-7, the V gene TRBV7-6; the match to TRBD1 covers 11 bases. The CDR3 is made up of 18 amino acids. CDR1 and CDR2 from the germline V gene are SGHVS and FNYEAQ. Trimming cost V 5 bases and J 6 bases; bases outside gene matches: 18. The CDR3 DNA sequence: TGTGCCAGCAGCCGATTAGCCCCCACCGGGACAGGGGGTTTCGAGCAGTACTTC. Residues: CASSRLAPTGTGGFEQYF.

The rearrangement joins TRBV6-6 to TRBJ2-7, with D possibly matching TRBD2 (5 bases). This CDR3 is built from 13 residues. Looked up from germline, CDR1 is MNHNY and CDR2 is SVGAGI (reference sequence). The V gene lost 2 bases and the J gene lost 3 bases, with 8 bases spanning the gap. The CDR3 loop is CASSYEGNYEQYF. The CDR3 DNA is TGTGCCAGCAGTTACGAGGGAAACTACGAGCAGTACTTC.